Described below is a single T cell receptor beta chain sequence and its context. Only in-frame clones appear in the TCRdb table, and some are missing; sequencing was by immunoSEQ multiplex PCR. The data contain some 150,000 clones, 90% of them singletons. These data belong to a study of T cell responses to AZD1222 COVID-19 vaccine. Sequenced material: peripheral blood, taken on day 0 of AZD1222 vaccination. This TCR derives from an adult in good health.

CDR3 in amino acids: CAPTKNSSYEQYF. CDR3 DNA: TGTGCCCCGACTAAGAACAGCTCCTACGAGCAGTACTTC. The V call is TRBV19, the J call TRBJ2-7, with D possibly TRBD2 on 5 matching bases. From germline, CDR1 is LNHDA and CDR2 SQIVND (reference sequence). The CDR3 sequence is 13 residues long. V lost 11 bases to trimming and J lost 0 bases, with 14 bases between them.